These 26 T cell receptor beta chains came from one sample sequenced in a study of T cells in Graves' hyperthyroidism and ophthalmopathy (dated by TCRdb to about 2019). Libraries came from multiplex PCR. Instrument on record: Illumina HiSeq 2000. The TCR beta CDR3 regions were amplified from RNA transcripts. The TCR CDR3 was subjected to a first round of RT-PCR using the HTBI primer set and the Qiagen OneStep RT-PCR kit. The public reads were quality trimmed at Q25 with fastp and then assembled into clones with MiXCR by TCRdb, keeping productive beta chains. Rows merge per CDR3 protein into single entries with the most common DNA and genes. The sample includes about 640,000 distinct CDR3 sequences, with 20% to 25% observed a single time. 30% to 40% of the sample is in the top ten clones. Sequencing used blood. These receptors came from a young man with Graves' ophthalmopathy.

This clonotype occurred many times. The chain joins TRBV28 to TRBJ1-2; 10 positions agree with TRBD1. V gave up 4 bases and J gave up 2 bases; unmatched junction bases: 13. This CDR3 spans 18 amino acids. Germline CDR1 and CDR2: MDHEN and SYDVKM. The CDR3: CASSSGQGKRGWNYGYTF. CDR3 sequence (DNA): TGTGCCAGCAGTTCGGGACAGGGGAAAAGGGGGTGGAACTATGGCTACACCTTC.

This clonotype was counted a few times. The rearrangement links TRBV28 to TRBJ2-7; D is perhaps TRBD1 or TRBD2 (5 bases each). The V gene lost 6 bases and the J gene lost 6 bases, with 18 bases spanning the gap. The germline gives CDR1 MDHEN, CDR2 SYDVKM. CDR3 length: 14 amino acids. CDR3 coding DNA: TGTGCCAGCAGCTCTTTCCACCAGGGAGCCGAGCAGTACTTC. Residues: CASSSFHQGAEQYF.

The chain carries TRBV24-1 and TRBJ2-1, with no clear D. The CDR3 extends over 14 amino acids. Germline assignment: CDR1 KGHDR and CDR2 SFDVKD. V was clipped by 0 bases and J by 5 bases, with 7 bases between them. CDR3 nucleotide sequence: TGTGCCACCAGTGATTTGGGGCGGCACAATGAGCAGTTCTTC. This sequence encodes CATSDLGRHNEQFF.

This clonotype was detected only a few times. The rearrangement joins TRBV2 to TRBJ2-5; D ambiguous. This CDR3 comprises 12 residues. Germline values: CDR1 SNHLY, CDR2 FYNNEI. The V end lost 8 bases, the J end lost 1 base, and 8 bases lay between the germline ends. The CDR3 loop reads CASPLGQETQYF. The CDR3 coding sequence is TGTGCCAGCCCCTTGGGCCAAGAGACCCAGTACTTC.

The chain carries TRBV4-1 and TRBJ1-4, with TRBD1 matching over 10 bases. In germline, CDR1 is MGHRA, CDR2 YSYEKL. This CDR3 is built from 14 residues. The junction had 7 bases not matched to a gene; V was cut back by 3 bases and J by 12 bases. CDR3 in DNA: TGCGCCAGCAGCCACAGTCCCGGGACAGGGGAACTGTTTTTT. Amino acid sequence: CASSHSPGTGELFF.

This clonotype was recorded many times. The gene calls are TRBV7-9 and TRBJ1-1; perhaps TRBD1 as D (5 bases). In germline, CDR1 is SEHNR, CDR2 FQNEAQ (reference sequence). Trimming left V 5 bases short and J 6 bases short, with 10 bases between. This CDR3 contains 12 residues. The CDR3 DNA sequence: TGTGCCAGCAGCCTCGTAGGGGCTGAAGCTTTCTTT. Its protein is CASSLVGAEAFF.

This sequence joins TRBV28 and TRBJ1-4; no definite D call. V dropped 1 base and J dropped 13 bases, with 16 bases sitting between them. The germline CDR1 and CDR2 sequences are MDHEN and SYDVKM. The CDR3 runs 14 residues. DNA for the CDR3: TGTGCCAGCAGTTTATCTGAACTGGGGTTCCCACTGTTTTTT. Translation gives CASSLSELGFPLFF.

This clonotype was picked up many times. The CDR3, as DNA: TGTGCCTGGAGATCAGGGAGCTCCTACGAGCAGTACTTC. Its protein product is CAWRSGSSYEQYF. V gene TRBV30 combines with J gene TRBJ2-7, with D perhaps being TRBD1 or TRBD2 (5 bases each). V was trimmed by 3 bases and J by 0 bases, leaving 9 bases between them. This CDR3 comprises 13 residues. The germline V gene encodes CDR1 GTSNPN and CDR2 SVGIG (reference sequence).

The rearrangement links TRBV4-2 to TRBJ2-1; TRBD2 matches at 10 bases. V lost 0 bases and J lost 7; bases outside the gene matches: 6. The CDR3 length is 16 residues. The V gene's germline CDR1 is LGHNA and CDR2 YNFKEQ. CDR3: CASSQDWTSGVNEQFF. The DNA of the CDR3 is TGTGCCAGCAGCCAAGATTGGACTAGCGGCGTGAATGAGCAGTTCTTC.

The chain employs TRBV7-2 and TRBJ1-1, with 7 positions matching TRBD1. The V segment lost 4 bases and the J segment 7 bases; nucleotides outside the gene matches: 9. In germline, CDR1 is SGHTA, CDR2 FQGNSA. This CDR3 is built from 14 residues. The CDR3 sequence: CASSSSTGWVEAFF. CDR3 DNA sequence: TGTGCCAGCAGCTCCTCGACAGGGTGGGTTGAAGCTTTCTTT.

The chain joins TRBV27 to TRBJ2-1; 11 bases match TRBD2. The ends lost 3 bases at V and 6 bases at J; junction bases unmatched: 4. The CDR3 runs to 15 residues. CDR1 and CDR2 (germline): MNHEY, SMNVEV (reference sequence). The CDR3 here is CASSFRGLAANEQFF. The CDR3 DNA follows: TGTGCCAGCAGTTTTCGGGGACTAGCGGCCAATGAGCAGTTCTTC.

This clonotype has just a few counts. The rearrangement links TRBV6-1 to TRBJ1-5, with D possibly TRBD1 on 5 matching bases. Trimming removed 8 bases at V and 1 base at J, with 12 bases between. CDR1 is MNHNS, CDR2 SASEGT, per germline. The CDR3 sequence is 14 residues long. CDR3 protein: CASETWGSNQPQHF. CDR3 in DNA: TGTGCCAGCGAGACGTGGGGGAGCAATCAGCCCCAGCATTTT.

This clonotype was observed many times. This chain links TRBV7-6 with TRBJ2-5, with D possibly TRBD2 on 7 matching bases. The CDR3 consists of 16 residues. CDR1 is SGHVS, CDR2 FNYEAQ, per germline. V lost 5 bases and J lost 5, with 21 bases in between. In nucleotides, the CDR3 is TGTGCCAGCAGCCCCATTGGCCGGGGGGCAGGTGAGACCCAGTACTTC. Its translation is CASSPIGRGAGETQYF. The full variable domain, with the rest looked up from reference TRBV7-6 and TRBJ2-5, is GAGVSQSPRYKVTKRGQDVALRCDPISGHVSLYWYRQALGQGPEFLTYFNYEAQQDKSGLPNDRFSAERPEGSISTLTIQRTEQRDSAMYRCASSPIGRGAGETQYFGPGTRLLVL.

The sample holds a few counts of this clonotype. CDR3 protein: CASRADASNSPLHF. The CDR3 DNA follows: TGTGCCAGCAGGGCGGACGCCTCTAATTCACCCCTCCACTTT. The V call is TRBV6-1, the J call TRBJ1-6; unclear D gene. V lost 6 bases, J lost 6 bases, and 12 bases lay in between. The CDR3 consists of 14 residues. Germline V gives CDR1 MNHNS, CDR2 SASEGT.

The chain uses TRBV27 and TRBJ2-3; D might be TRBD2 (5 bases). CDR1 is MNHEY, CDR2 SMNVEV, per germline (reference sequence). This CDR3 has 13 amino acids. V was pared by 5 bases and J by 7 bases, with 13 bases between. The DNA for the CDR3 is TGTGCCAGCAGTGTCCTTAGCGACTATACGCAGTATTTT. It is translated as CASSVLSDYTQYF.

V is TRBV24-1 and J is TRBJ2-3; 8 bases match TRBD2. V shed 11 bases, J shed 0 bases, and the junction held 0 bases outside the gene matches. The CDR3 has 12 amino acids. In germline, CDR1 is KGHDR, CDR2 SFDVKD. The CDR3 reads CAIAGSTDTQYF. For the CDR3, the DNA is TGTGCCATAGCGGGAAGCACAGATACGCAGTATTTT.

CDR3 amino acids: CASSLGHWNTEAFF. The CDR3 DNA sequence: TGTGCCAGCAGTCTTGGACACTGGAACACTGAAGCTTTCTTT. This chain connects TRBV6-2 or TRBV6-3 to TRBJ1-1; D possibly corresponds to TRBD1 (5 bases). Germline V CDR1 and CDR2: MNHEY, SVGEGT. This CDR3 is 14 amino acids long. V was trimmed by 5 bases and J by 1 base, leaving 11 bases between them.

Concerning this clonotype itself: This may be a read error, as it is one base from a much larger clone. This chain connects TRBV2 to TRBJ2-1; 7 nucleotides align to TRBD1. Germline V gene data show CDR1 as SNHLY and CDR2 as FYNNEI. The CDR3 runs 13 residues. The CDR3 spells CASSGDRYNEQSF. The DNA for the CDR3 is TGTGCCAGCAGTGGGGACAGATACAATGAGCAGTCCTTC.

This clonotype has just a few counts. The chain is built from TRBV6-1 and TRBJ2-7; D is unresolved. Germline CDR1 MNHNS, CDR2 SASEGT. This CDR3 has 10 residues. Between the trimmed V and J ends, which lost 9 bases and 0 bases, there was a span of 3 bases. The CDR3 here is CASNSYEQYF. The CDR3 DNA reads TGTGCCAGTAACTCCTACGAGCAGTACTTC.

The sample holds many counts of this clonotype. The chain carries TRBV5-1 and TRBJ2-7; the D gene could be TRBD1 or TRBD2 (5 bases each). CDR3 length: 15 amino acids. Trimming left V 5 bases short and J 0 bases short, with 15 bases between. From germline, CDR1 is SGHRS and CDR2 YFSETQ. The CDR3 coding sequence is TGCGCCAGCAGTGATGGGGGATCGAGCTCCTACGAGCAGTACTTC. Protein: CASSDGGSSSYEQYF.

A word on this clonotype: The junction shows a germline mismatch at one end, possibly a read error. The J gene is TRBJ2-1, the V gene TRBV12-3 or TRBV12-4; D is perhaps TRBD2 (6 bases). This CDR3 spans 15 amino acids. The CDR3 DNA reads TGTGCCAGCAGTCTGGGAGGCAGTTACGGGAATGAGCAGCTCTTC. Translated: CASSLGGSYGNEQLF.

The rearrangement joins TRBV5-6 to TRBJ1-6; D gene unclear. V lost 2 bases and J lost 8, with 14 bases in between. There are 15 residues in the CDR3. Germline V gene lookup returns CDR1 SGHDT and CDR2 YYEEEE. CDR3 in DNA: TGTGCCAGCAGCTTTTGGGCAGGCGGAGATTCACCCCTCCACTTT. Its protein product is CASSFWAGGDSPLHF.

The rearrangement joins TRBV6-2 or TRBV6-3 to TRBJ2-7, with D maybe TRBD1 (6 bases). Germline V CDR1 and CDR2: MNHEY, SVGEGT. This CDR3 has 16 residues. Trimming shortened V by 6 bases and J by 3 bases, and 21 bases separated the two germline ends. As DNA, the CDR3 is TGTGCCAGCAGGGCCGACAGGCCCCTTTTACGCTACGAGCAGTACTTC. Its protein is CASRADRPLLRYEQYF.

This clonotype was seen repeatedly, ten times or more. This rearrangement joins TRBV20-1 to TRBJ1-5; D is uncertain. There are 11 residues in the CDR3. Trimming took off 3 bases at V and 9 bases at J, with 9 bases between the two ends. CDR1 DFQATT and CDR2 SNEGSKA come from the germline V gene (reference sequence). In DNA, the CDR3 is TGCAGTGCTAGCGAGGTGGGGCCCCAGCATTTT. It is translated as CSASEVGPQHF.

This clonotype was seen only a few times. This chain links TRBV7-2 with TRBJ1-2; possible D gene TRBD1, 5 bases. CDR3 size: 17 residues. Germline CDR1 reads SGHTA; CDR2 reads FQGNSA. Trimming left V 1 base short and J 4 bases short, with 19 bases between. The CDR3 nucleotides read TGTGCCAGCAGCTTAGAAACCCGGGGGGGGGTTATCTATGGCTACACCTTC. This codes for CASSLETRGGVIYGYTF. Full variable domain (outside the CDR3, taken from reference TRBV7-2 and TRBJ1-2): GAGVSQSPSNKVTEKGKDVELRCDPISGHTALYWYRQSLGQGLEFLIYFQGNSAPDKSGLPSDRFSAERTGGSVSTLTIQRTQQEDSAVYLCASSLETRGGVIYGYTFGSGTRLTVV.

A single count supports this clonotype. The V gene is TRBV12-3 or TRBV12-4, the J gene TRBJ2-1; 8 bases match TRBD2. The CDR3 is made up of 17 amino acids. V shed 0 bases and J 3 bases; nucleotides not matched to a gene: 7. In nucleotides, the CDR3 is TGTGCCAGCAGTTTAGCGCCCGGGACTAGAGGCTACAATGAGCAGTTCTTC. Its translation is CASSLAPGTRGYNEQFF.